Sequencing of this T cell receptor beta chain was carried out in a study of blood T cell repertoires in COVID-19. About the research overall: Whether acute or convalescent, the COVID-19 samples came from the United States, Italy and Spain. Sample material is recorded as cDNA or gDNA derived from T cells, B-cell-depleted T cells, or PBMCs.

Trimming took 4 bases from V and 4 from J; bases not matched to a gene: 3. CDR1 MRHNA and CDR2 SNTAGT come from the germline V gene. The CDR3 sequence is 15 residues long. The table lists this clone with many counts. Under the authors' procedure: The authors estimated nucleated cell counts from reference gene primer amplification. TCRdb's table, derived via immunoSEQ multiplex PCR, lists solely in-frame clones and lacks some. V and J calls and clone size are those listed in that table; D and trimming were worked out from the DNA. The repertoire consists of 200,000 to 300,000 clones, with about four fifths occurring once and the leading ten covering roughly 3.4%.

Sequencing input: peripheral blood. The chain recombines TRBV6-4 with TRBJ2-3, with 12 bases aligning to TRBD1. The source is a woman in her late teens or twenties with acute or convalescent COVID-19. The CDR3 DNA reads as TGTGCCAGCAGTGCCGGGACAGGGGGCGCAGATACGCAGTATTTT. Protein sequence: CASSAGTGGADTQYF.